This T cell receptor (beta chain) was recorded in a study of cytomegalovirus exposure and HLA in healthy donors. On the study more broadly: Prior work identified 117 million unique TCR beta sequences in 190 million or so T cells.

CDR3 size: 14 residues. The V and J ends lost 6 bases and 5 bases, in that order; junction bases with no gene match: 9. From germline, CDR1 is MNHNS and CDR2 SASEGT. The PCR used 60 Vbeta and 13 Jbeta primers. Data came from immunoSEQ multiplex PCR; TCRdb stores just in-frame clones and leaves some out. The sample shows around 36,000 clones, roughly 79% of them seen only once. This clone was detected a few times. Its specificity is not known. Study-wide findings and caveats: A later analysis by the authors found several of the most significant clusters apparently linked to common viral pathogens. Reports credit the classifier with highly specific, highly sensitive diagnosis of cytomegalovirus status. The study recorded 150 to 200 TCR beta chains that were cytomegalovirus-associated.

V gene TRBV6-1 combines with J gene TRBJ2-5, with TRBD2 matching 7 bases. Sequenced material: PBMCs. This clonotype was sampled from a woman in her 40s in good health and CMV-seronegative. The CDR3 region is CASSLQPGGETQYF. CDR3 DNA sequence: TGTGCCAGCAGCTTACAACCGGGGGGTGAGACCCAGTACTTC.